This T cell receptor beta chain was recovered during a study of technical replicates of blood from several donors (dated by TCRdb to 2016 to 2017). The germline ends are 9 bases apart after V is trimmed by 3 bases and J by 5 bases. Looking up the germline V gene (reference sequence) yields CDR1 LNHDA and CDR2 SQIVND. Counted from cysteine to phenylalanine, this CDR3 has 13 amino acids. Of the read, only the CDR3 DNA is kept; its 39 bases are in frame from base 1. This clone was recorded only once. Its antigen has not been determined. Base qualities are not recorded, but no much larger clone differs from it by a single base. The library relied on the immunoSEQ multiplex PCR assay. Imported from immuneACCESS, the table was reduced by TCRdb to in-frame sequences with V and J called. These copies leave out some clones; in studies compared against another copy, an unresolved V gene accounts for under half, and the cause of the remainder is not known. A total of 60,000 or so clones appear in this sample, about 87% of them only once. Together, the top ten hold about 5.5% of the sample.

The material sequenced was PBMCs. The source is a human donor in good health. Some clones in this sample may be carry-over from other donors' samples. The receptor chain draws on TRBV19 and TRBJ2-3; the D gene is possibly TRBD2, with 6 bases matching. DNA sequence: TGTGCCAGTAGTATCTGGGGAGGAGATACGCAGTATTTT. The encoded protein is CASSIWGGDTQYF.